Detailed here is one T cell receptor (beta chain). Antigen unknown. This record belongs to a study of cytomegalovirus exposure and HLA in healthy donors. The study's findings and limits: Serostatus for CMV was the only available immune exposure information.

The primer mix had 60 Vbeta and 13 Jbeta primers. In the source study's methods: Later analysis identified 80 million to 85 million unique TCR beta chains, about 12 million shared. Sequencing was performed with immunoSEQ multiplex PCR; in TCRdb, only in-frame clones are kept and a portion is missing. V, J and clone size are those of that table, while D and trimming were read from the DNA. The sample lists 140,000 or so clones, approximately 79% seen once, with 2.9% in the top ten. With 1 base clipped from V and 0 bases from J, the junction kept 5 bases outside the gene matches. Germline CDR1 and CDR2: SGHDT and YYEEEE. The CDR3 loop spans 17 amino acids.

This clonotype was obtained from a woman aged 25 to 39 in good health and CMV-seronegative. The specimen sequenced was PBMCs. The genes are TRBV5-6 and TRBJ2-2, with 8 bases aligning to TRBD1. CDR3 coding DNA: TGTGCCAGCAGCTTGCGTCGGACAGGGACGAACACCGGGGAGCTGTTTTTT. This encodes CASSLRRTGTNTGELFF. The whole variable domain, remainder taken from reference TRBV5-6 and TRBJ2-2, is DAGVTQSPTHLIKTRGQQVTLRCSPKSGHDTVSWYQQALGQGPQFIFQYYEEEERQRGNFPDRFSGHQFPNYSSELNVNALLLGDSALYLCASSLRRTGTNTGELFFGEGSRLTVL.